Listed below are T cell receptor beta chains from one sample, sequenced in a study of CD8+ T cells in alopecia areata. TCRdb keeps only in-frame clones here, not all; method: immunoSEQ multiplex PCR. The repertoire holds about 280,000 clones, with 55% to 70% as singletons. Specimen: CD4+ T cells sorted from blood, collected at week 24, from a patient treated with tofacitinib. These receptors all stem from a human donor with alopecia areata. CDR3s include the opening cysteine and the closing phenylalanine or tryptophan. D genes are given only for firm matches. A clone size is listed for some rows: how often the clone was seen (once, few, many), or a class if it is expanded.

d_gene: TRBD2
j_gene: TRBJ2-3
v_gene: TRBV27
abundance: few
CDR3aa: CASSFSGGLTDTQYF
CDR3nt: TGTGCCAGCAGTTTTAGCGGGGGACTCACAGATACGCAGTATTTT

d_gene: NA
j_gene: TRBJ1-1
v_gene: TRBV5-1
abundance: few
CDR3aa: CASSLFSGETEAFF
CDR3nt: TGCGCCAGCAGCTTGTTTTCAGGGGAGACTGAAGCTTTCTTT

d_gene: NA
j_gene: TRBJ1-2
v_gene: TRBV7-9
abundance: few
CDR3aa: CASSLAANYGYTF
CDR3nt: TGTGCCAGCAGCTTAGCAGCTAACTATGGCTACACCTTC

d_gene: NA
j_gene: TRBJ1-5
v_gene: TRBV5-1
abundance: once
CDR3aa: CASSLDGNQPQHF
CDR3nt: TGCGCCAGCAGCTTGGACGGCAACCAGCCCCAGCATTTT

d_gene: NA
j_gene: TRBJ1-5
v_gene: TRBV10-3
abundance: few
CDR3aa: CAISEGGGNQPQHF
CDR3nt: TGTGCCATCAGTGAGGGAGGAGGGAATCAGCCCCAGCATTTT

d_gene: NA
j_gene: TRBJ2-7
v_gene: TRBV2
abundance: NA
CDR3aa: CASLIRGGQYF
CDR3nt: TGTGCCAGCCTTATACGGGGAGGGCAGTACTTC

d_gene: NA
j_gene: TRBJ1-5
v_gene: TRBV7-2
abundance: NA
CDR3aa: CASSLLQGQPQHF
CDR3nt: TGTGCCAGCAGCTTACTTCAGGGTCAGCCCCAGCATTTT

d_gene: TRBD1
j_gene: TRBJ1-2
v_gene: TRBV2
abundance: NA
CDR3aa: CASSLQGAGRGYTF
CDR3nt: TGTGCCAGTAGTCTACAGGGGGCAGGTCGTGGCTACACCTTC

d_gene: TRBD1
j_gene: TRBJ1-2
v_gene: TRBV4-1
abundance: NA
CDR3aa: CASSQAPMDRGRNGYTF
CDR3nt: TGCGCCAGCAGCCAAGCCCCCATGGACAGGGGAAGAAATGGCTACACCTTC

d_gene: NA
j_gene: TRBJ1-1
v_gene: TRBV30
abundance: NA
CDR3aa: CAWSPPGGAFF
CDR3nt: TGTGCCTGGAGTCCTCCTGGGGGAGCTTTCTTT

d_gene: NA
j_gene: TRBJ1-1
v_gene: TRBV27
abundance: medium-sized
CDR3aa: CASSSPGITEAFF
CDR3nt: TGTGCCAGCAGCTCCCCAGGGATCACTGAAGCTTTCTTT

d_gene: NA
j_gene: TRBJ1-1
v_gene: TRBV29-1
abundance: NA
CDR3aa: CSVEMGGAFF
CDR3nt: TGCAGCGTTGAAATGGGGGGCGCTTTCTTT

d_gene: TRBD1
j_gene: TRBJ2-7
v_gene: TRBV27
abundance: NA
CDR3aa: CASSLWTGGFYEQYF
CDR3nt: TGTGCCAGCAGTCTATGGACAGGGGGCTTCTACGAGCAGTACTTC

d_gene: TRBD1
j_gene: TRBJ2-7
v_gene: TRBV29-1
abundance: once
CDR3aa: CSAPGQDFPYEQYF
CDR3nt: TGCAGCGCGCCGGGACAGGACTTTCCCTACGAGCAGTACTTC

d_gene: NA
j_gene: TRBJ2-2
v_gene: TRBV7-9
abundance: NA
CDR3aa: CASSSWTASNTGELFF
CDR3nt: TGTGCCAGCAGCTCTTGGACAGCATCGAACACCGGGGAGCTGTTTTTT

d_gene: NA
j_gene: TRBJ2-7
v_gene: TRBV18
abundance: NA
CDR3aa: CASSPPMVYEQYF
CDR3nt: TGTGCCAGCTCACCACCGATGGTCTACGAGCAGTACTTC

d_gene: TRBD1
j_gene: TRBJ2-2
v_gene: TRBV11-2
abundance: NA
CDR3aa: CANRGWDTGELFF
CDR3nt: TGTGCCAACAGGGGTTGGGACACCGGGGAGCTGTTTTTT

d_gene: NA
j_gene: TRBJ2-4
v_gene: TRBV4-3
abundance: NA
CDR3aa: CASSQEDRNIQYF
CDR3nt: TGCGCCAGCAGCCAAGAGGACAGAAACATTCAGTACTTC

d_gene: TRBD1
j_gene: TRBJ1-1
v_gene: TRBV5-1
abundance: NA
CDR3aa: CASSLADRGATEAFF
CDR3nt: TGCGCCAGCAGCCTAGCGGACAGGGGAGCCACTGAAGCTTTCTTT

d_gene: TRBD1
j_gene: TRBJ1-5
v_gene: TRBV5-1
abundance: NA
CDR3aa: CASSLGTDNQPQHF
CDR3nt: TGCGCCAGCAGCTTAGGGACAGATAATCAGCCCCAGCATTTT

d_gene: TRBD2
j_gene: TRBJ2-5
v_gene: TRBV5-1
abundance: NA
CDR3aa: CASSLGLAGAQETQYF
CDR3nt: TGCGCCAGCAGCTTGGGGCTAGCGGGGGCCCAAGAGACCCAGTACTTC

d_gene: NA
j_gene: TRBJ2-5
v_gene: TRBV29-1
abundance: NA
CDR3aa: CSAGTTQETQYF
CDR3nt: TGCAGCGCCGGGACAACCCAAGAGACCCAGTACTTC

d_gene: NA
j_gene: TRBJ1-4
v_gene: TRBV20-1
abundance: NA
CDR3aa: CSARLIEKLFF
CDR3nt: TGCAGTGCTAGACTGATTGAAAAACTGTTTTTT

d_gene: TRBD1
j_gene: TRBJ2-5
v_gene: TRBV5-6
abundance: NA
CDR3aa: CASSLAGGQGMTQYF
CDR3nt: TGTGCCAGCAGCTTGGCGGGGGGACAGGGGATGACCCAGTACTTC

d_gene: NA
j_gene: TRBJ1-6
v_gene: TRBV18
abundance: few
CDR3aa: CASSPESRAPLHF
CDR3nt: TGTGCCAGCTCACCAGAGAGCAGGGCTCCCCTCCACTTT

d_gene: NA
j_gene: TRBJ2-3
v_gene: TRBV6-5
abundance: few
CDR3aa: CASSYERGASTDTQYF
CDR3nt: TGTGCCAGCAGTTACGAACGGGGGGCCAGCACAGATACGCAGTATTTT

d_gene: TRBD2
j_gene: TRBJ2-6
v_gene: TRBV10-3
abundance: many
CDR3aa: CAINPSPGTSESSGANVLTF
CDR3nt: TGTGCCATCAACCCTTCCCCCGGGACTAGCGAGAGCTCTGGGGCCAACGTCCTGACTTTC

d_gene: NA
j_gene: TRBJ2-5
v_gene: TRBV29-1
abundance: few
CDR3aa: CSVEIRSQETQYF
CDR3nt: TGCAGCGTTGAAATCAGGAGCCAAGAGACCCAGTACTTC

d_gene: NA
j_gene: TRBJ2-5
v_gene: TRBV5-1
abundance: NA
CDR3aa: CASSQGRGETQYF
CDR3nt: TGCGCCAGCAGTCAGGGCCGCGGAGAGACCCAGTACTTC

d_gene: NA
j_gene: TRBJ2-2
v_gene: TRBV29-1
abundance: NA
CDR3aa: CSAKQGGTGELFF
CDR3nt: TGCAGCGCTAAACAAGGAGGCACCGGGGAGCTGTTTTTT

d_gene: TRBD1
j_gene: TRBJ2-5
v_gene: TRBV10-3
abundance: NA
CDR3aa: CAISRGRGETQYF
CDR3nt: TGTGCCATCAGCAGGGGGCGCGGAGAGACCCAGTACTTC

d_gene: NA
j_gene: TRBJ2-4
v_gene: TRBV25-1
abundance: NA
CDR3aa: CASSEGAGNIQYF
CDR3nt: TGTGCCAGCAGTGAAGGAGCAGGAAACATTCAGTACTTC

d_gene: NA
j_gene: TRBJ1-3
v_gene: TRBV9
abundance: NA
CDR3aa: CASSVAWSNSGNTIYF
CDR3nt: TGTGCCAGCAGCGTAGCGTGGAGCAACTCTGGAAACACCATATATTTT

d_gene: NA
j_gene: TRBJ1-1
v_gene: TRBV5-1
abundance: NA
CDR3aa: CASSWVREGTEAFF
CDR3nt: TGCGCCAGCAGCTGGGTCAGGGAAGGCACTGAAGCTTTCTTT

d_gene: TRBD1
j_gene: TRBJ1-5
v_gene: TRBV6-6
abundance: once
CDR3aa: CASSPQGAGNQPQHF
CDR3nt: TGTGCCAGCAGTCCGCAGGGGGCGGGAAATCAGCCCCAGCATTTT

d_gene: TRBD2
j_gene: TRBJ2-3
v_gene: TRBV14
abundance: NA
CDR3aa: CASSLQRGGWTDTQYF
CDR3nt: TGTGCCAGCAGCCTCCAGCGGGGGGGCTGGACAGATACGCAGTATTTT

d_gene: TRBD2
j_gene: TRBJ2-1
v_gene: TRBV2
abundance: NA
CDR3aa: CASSVGLAGGNEQFF
CDR3nt: TGTGCCAGCAGTGTGGGACTAGCGGGGGGTAATGAGCAGTTCTTC

d_gene: TRBD1
j_gene: TRBJ2-5
v_gene: TRBV4-3
abundance: NA
CDR3aa: CASSQGTGGLETQYF
CDR3nt: TGCGCCAGCAGCCAAGGGACAGGGGGCTTGGAGACCCAGTACTTC

d_gene: NA
j_gene: TRBJ2-2
v_gene: TRBV29-1
abundance: NA
CDR3aa: CSAGPNTGELFF
CDR3nt: TGCAGCGCGGGACCGAACACCGGGGAGCTGTTTTTT

d_gene: TRBD1
j_gene: TRBJ1-5
v_gene: TRBV7-9
abundance: NA
CDR3aa: CASSSGQGVNQPQHF
CDR3nt: TGTGCCAGCAGCTCCGGACAGGGTGTAAATCAGCCCCAGCATTTT

d_gene: NA
j_gene: TRBJ1-1
v_gene: TRBV30
abundance: NA
CDR3aa: CAWSVPGQGWTEAFF
CDR3nt: TGTGCCTGGAGTGTACCGGGGCAGGGTTGGACTGAAGCTTTCTTT

d_gene: TRBD2
j_gene: TRBJ2-1
v_gene: TRBV30
abundance: NA
CDR3aa: CAWRWAGVTYNEQFF
CDR3nt: TGTGCCTGGAGATGGGCGGGGGTTACCTACAATGAGCAGTTCTTC

d_gene: TRBD1
j_gene: TRBJ1-1
v_gene: TRBV29-1
abundance: NA
CDR3aa: CSVPGTEGTEAFF
CDR3nt: TGCAGCGTCCCGGGGACAGAGGGAACTGAAGCTTTCTTT

d_gene: NA
j_gene: TRBJ1-5
v_gene: TRBV28
abundance: NA
CDR3aa: CASSYPQHF
CDR3nt: TGTGCCAGCAGTTATCCCCAGCATTTT

d_gene: NA
j_gene: TRBJ2-6
v_gene: TRBV30
abundance: few
CDR3aa: CAWGESSGANVLTF
CDR3nt: TGTGCCTGGGGAGAGAGCTCTGGGGCCAACGTCCTGACTTTC

d_gene: NA
j_gene: TRBJ2-3
v_gene: TRBV4-3
abundance: few
CDR3aa: CASSRRGGAADTQYF
CDR3nt: TGCGCCAGCAGCCGACGAGGAGGGGCGGCGGATACGCAGTATTTT